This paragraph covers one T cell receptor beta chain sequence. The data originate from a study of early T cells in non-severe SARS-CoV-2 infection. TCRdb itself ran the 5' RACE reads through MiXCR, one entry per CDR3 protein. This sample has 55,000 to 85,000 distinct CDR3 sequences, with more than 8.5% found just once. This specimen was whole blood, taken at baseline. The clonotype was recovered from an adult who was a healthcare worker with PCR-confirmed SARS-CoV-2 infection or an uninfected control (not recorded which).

CDR3: CSVVTSGSFHEQYF. The DNA of the CDR3 is TGCAGCGTCGTTACTAGCGGGAGTTTCCACGAGCAGTACTTC. The chain links TRBV29-1 to TRBJ2-7; TRBD2 matches 11 bases. The CDR3 runs to 14 residues. Germline V CDR1 and CDR2: SQVTM, ANQGSEA. V was pared by 6 bases and J by 5 bases, with 9 bases of the junction left unmatched.